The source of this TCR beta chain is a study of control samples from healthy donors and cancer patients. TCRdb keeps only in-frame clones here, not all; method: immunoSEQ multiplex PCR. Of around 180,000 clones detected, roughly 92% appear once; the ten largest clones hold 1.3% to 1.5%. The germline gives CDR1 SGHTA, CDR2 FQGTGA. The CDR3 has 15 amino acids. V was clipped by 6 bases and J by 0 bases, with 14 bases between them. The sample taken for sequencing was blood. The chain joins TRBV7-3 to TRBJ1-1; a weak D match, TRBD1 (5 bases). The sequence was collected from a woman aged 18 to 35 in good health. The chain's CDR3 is CASSPGRLMNTEAFF. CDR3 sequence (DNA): TGTGCCAGCAGTCCGGGACGGCTGATGAACACTGAAGCTTTCTTT.